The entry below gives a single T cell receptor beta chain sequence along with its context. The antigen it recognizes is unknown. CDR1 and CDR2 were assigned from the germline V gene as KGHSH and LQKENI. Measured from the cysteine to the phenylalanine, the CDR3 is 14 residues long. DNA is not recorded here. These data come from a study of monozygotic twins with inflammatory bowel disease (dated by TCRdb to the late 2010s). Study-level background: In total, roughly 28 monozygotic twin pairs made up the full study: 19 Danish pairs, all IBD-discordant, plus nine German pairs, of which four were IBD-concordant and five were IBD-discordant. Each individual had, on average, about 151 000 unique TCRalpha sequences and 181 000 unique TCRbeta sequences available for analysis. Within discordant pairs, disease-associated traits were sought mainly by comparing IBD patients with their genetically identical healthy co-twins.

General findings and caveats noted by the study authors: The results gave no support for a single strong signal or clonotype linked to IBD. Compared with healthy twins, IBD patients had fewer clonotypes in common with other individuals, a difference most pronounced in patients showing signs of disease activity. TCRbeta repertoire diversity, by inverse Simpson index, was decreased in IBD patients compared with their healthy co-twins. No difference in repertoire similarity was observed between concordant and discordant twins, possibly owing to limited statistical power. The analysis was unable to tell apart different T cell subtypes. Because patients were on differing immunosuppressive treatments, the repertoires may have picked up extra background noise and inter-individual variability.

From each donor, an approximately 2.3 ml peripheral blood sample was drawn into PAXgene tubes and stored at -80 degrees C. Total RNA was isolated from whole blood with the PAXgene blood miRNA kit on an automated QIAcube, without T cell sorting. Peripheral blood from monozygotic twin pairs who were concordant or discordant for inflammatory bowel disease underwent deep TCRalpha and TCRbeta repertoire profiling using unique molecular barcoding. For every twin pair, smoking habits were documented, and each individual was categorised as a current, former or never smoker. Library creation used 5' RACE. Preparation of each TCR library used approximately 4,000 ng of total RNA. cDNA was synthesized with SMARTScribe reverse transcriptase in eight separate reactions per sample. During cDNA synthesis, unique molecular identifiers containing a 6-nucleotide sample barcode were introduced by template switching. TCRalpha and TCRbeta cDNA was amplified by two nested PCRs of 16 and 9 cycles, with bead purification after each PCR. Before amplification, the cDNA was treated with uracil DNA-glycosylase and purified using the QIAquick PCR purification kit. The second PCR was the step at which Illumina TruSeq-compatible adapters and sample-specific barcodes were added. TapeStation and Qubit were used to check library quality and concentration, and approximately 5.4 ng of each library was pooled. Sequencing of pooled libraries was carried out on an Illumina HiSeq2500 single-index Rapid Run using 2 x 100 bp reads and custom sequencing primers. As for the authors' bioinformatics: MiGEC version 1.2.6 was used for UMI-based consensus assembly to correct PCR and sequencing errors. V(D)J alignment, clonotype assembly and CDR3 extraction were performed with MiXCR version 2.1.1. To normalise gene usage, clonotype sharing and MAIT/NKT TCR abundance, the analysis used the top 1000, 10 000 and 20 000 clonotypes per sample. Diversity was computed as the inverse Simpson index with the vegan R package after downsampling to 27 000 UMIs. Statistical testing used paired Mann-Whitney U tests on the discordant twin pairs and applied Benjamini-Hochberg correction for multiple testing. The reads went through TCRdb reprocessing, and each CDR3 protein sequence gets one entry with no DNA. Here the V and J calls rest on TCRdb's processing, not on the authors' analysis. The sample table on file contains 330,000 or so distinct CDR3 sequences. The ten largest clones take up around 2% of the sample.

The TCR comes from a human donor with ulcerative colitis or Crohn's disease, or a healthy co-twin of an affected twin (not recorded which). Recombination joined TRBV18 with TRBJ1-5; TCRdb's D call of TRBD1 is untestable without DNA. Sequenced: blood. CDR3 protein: CASSPSGGGQPQHF.